This TCR beta chain is drawn from a study of control samples from healthy donors and cancer patients. CDR1 and CDR2 (germline): MGHDK, SYGVNS. CDR3 length: 15 residues. V shed 7 bases and J shed 4 bases, with 19 bases lying between them. Here immunoSEQ multiplex PCR was the method, and the copy in TCRdb shows in-frame clones only, minus some. The sample lists some 70,000 clones, over 80% occurring once. The receptor's source is a man aged 55 to 70 in good health. The sequencing input was blood. The chain uses TRBV25-1 and TRBJ1-1; no firm D call. The CDR3 nucleotides are TGTGCCAGCACCCCATCGGGCCAAACCCTCACTGAAGCTTTCTTT. Translated: CASTPSGQTLTEAFF.